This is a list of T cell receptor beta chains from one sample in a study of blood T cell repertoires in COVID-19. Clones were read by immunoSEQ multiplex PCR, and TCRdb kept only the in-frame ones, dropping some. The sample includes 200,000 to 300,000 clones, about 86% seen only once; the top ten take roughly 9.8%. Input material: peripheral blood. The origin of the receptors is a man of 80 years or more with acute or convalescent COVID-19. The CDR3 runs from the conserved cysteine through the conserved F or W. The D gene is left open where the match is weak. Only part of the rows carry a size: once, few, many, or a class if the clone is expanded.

CDR3 DNA: TGTGCCAGCAATCGGGACACTGGCTACACCTTC
CDR3 protein: CASNRDTGYTF
D gene: .
clone size: .
J gene: TRBJ1-2
V gene: TRBV7-9

CDR3 DNA: TGTGCCAGCAGTGACGCTAGATATAATTCACCCCTCCACTTT
CDR3 protein: CASSDARYNSPLHF
D gene: .
clone size: .
J gene: TRBJ1-6
V gene: TRBV6-1

CDR3 DNA: TGTGCCACTGACAGTAGTAGCTCCTACGAGCAGTACTTC
CDR3 protein: CATDSSSSYEQYF
D gene: .
clone size: .
J gene: TRBJ2-7
V gene: TRBV28

CDR3 DNA: TGTGCCAGCAGCTTAGCGGGCCAGACCCGGCAGTACTTC
CDR3 protein: CASSLAGQTRQYF
D gene: .
clone size: .
J gene: TRBJ2-7
V gene: TRBV7-9

CDR3 DNA: TGTGCCAGTAGTAAGCGGGCCGAGGGGAATGAGCAGTTCTTC
CDR3 protein: CASSKRAEGNEQFF
D gene: .
clone size: .
J gene: TRBJ2-1
V gene: TRBV19

CDR3 DNA: TGTGCCAGCAGTTTGGGCGGGGCCTCCCCTCGGGGGGAGCTGTTTTTT
CDR3 protein: CASSLGGASPRGELFF
D gene: .
clone size: .
J gene: TRBJ2-2
V gene: TRBV28

CDR3 DNA: TGTGCCAGCTCACCCCAAATCCTGGACAGGGGTCGTAACTATGGCTACACCTTC
CDR3 protein: CASSPQILDRGRNYGYTF
D gene: TRBD1
clone size: .
J gene: TRBJ1-2
V gene: TRBV18

CDR3 DNA: TGTGCCAGCAGCGAGACAAACGCGAACACCGGGGAGCTGTTTTTT
CDR3 protein: CASSETNANTGELFF
D gene: .
clone size: .
J gene: TRBJ2-2
V gene: TRBV7-2

CDR3 DNA: TGTGCCAGCAAGGGGGACAGTAATAGTGGCTACACCTTC
CDR3 protein: CASKGDSNSGYTF
D gene: TRBD1
clone size: .
J gene: TRBJ1-2
V gene: TRBV2

CDR3 DNA: TGTGCCAGCAGCTTATGGGAGAAAGAGACCCAGTACTTC
CDR3 protein: CASSLWEKETQYF
D gene: .
clone size: .
J gene: TRBJ2-5
V gene: TRBV7-3

CDR3 DNA: TGTGCCACCAGTGATCCGGGGTTGGACTATGGCTACACCTTC
CDR3 protein: CATSDPGLDYGYTF
D gene: .
clone size: .
J gene: TRBJ1-2
V gene: TRBV24-1

CDR3 DNA: TGTGCCACCAGTGAGAGGACAGGGCTTTCCCGTACCTACGAGCAGTACTTC
CDR3 protein: CATSERTGLSRTYEQYF
D gene: TRBD1
clone size: .
J gene: TRBJ2-7
V gene: TRBV24-1

CDR3 DNA: TGTGCCAGCACATGGCGGGGGGCTGTTGGCGGGGAGCTGTTTTTT
CDR3 protein: CASTWRGAVGGELFF
D gene: TRBD2
clone size: once
J gene: TRBJ2-2
V gene: TRBV11-2

CDR3 DNA: TGCGCCAGCGAGGCAGGGGAGGGCTATGGCTACACCTTC
CDR3 protein: CASEAGEGYGYTF
D gene: .
clone size: .
J gene: TRBJ1-2
V gene: TRBV5-1

CDR3 DNA: TGTGCCAGCAGTTACTCATGGACAGGGAACACTGAAGCTTTCTTT
CDR3 protein: CASSYSWTGNTEAFF
D gene: TRBD1
clone size: .
J gene: TRBJ1-1
V gene: TRBV6-5

CDR3 DNA: TGCGCCAGCAGCCATGCCCAACAGGGCTTTGCTAATGAAAAACTGTTTTTT
CDR3 protein: CASSHAQQGFANEKLFF
D gene: .
clone size: .
J gene: TRBJ1-4
V gene: TRBV4-1

CDR3 DNA: TGCGCCAGCACAATCGGGGGGCTGAAGGCGAAGCAGTACTTC
CDR3 protein: CASTIGGLKAKQYF
D gene: .
clone size: .
J gene: TRBJ2-7
V gene: TRBV5-1

CDR3 DNA: TGTGCCAGCACCTTACCCGGGAGTGGATTGGGCTACACCTTC
CDR3 protein: CASTLPGSGLGYTF
D gene: .
clone size: .
J gene: TRBJ1-2
V gene: TRBV5-5

CDR3 DNA: TGTGCCAGCAGGCCCCGAGGCTCCTACGAGCAGTACTTC
CDR3 protein: CASRPRGSYEQYF
D gene: .
clone size: .
J gene: TRBJ2-7
V gene: TRBV27

CDR3 DNA: TGTGCCAGCTCACCGCTAGGGGGCGCGAACACTGAAGCTTTCTTT
CDR3 protein: CASSPLGGANTEAFF
D gene: TRBD1
clone size: .
J gene: TRBJ1-1
V gene: TRBV18

CDR3 DNA: TGTGCCAGTAGGCCGGACAGGGTTTCAGATACGCAGTATTTT
CDR3 protein: CASRPDRVSDTQYF
D gene: TRBD1
clone size: .
J gene: TRBJ2-3
V gene: TRBV19

CDR3 DNA: TGTGCCAGCAGCCAAGATCTCAGGGTTGAAACCGGGGAGCTGTTTTTT
CDR3 protein: CASSQDLRVETGELFF
D gene: .
clone size: .
J gene: TRBJ2-2
V gene: TRBV4-2

CDR3 DNA: TGTGCCAGTAGTACATCACCAGCGGCCCAGCATTTT
CDR3 protein: CASSTSPAAQHF
D gene: .
clone size: .
J gene: TRBJ1-5
V gene: TRBV19

CDR3 DNA: TGCGCCAGCAGCTTGGACGGGGTCGGGTGGTACTTC
CDR3 protein: CASSLDGVGWYF
D gene: .
clone size: .
J gene: TRBJ2-7
V gene: TRBV5-1

CDR3 DNA: TGTGCCAGCAGCCAAGGCTGGTCAGGGGGAGAGACCCAGTACTTC
CDR3 protein: CASSQGWSGGETQYF
D gene: TRBD1
clone size: .
J gene: TRBJ2-5
V gene: TRBV3-1/TRBV3-2

CDR3 DNA: TGTGCCAGTAGTACTGGACACCTGGGCTACACCTTC
CDR3 protein: CASSTGHLGYTF
D gene: .
clone size: few
J gene: TRBJ1-2
V gene: TRBV19

CDR3 DNA: TGTGCCAGCAGCTCCTCGTCCGGGACAGATACGCAGTATTTT
CDR3 protein: CASSSSSGTDTQYF
D gene: .
clone size: .
J gene: TRBJ2-3
V gene: TRBV11-1

CDR3 DNA: TGTGCCAGCAGCCCCGGGATAGGTGAGCAGTTCTTC
CDR3 protein: CASSPGIGEQFF
D gene: .
clone size: .
J gene: TRBJ2-1
V gene: TRBV3-1/TRBV3-2

CDR3 DNA: TGCGCCAGCAGCTTGGTCGGGGGTAGCAGAGCCGGGGAGCTGTTTTTT
CDR3 protein: CASSLVGGSRAGELFF
D gene: .
clone size: .
J gene: TRBJ2-2
V gene: TRBV5-1

CDR3 DNA: TGTGCCAGCTCACCGGGACAGACCTTATCCCAGCCCCAGCATTTT
CDR3 protein: CASSPGQTLSQPQHF
D gene: TRBD1
clone size: .
J gene: TRBJ1-5
V gene: TRBV18

CDR3 DNA: TGTGCCAGCTGTCGCGGGACAGGGAATAACTATGGCTACACCTTC
CDR3 protein: CASCRGTGNNYGYTF
D gene: TRBD1
clone size: .
J gene: TRBJ1-2
V gene: TRBV6-5

CDR3 DNA: TGCAGTGCTAGTCTTGGACTAGCATCCTACGAGCAGTACTTC
CDR3 protein: CSASLGLASYEQYF
D gene: TRBD2
clone size: .
J gene: TRBJ2-7
V gene: TRBV20-1

CDR3 DNA: TGCGCCAGCAGCAGCACAGGGTTGAGCTCCTACGAGCAGTACTTC
CDR3 protein: CASSSTGLSSYEQYF
D gene: .
clone size: .
J gene: TRBJ2-7
V gene: TRBV5-1

CDR3 DNA: TGCAGTGCTAGTCCGGAGGGGATTTTCAGCAATCAGCCCCAGCATTTT
CDR3 protein: CSASPEGIFSNQPQHF
D gene: .
clone size: .
J gene: TRBJ1-5
V gene: TRBV20-1

CDR3 DNA: TGTGCCAGCAGACGGACAGGGTCGAACACTGAAGCTTTCTTT
CDR3 protein: CASRRTGSNTEAFF
D gene: TRBD1
clone size: .
J gene: TRBJ1-1
V gene: TRBV7-9

CDR3 DNA: TGTGCCAGCAGCCTCGGGACTGCTAATGAAAAACTGTTTTTT
CDR3 protein: CASSLGTANEKLFF
D gene: .
clone size: .
J gene: TRBJ1-4
V gene: TRBV2

CDR3 DNA: TGCGCCAGCAGCTTGACAGCAACTAATGAAAAACTGTTTTTT
CDR3 protein: CASSLTATNEKLFF
D gene: .
clone size: .
J gene: TRBJ1-4
V gene: TRBV5-1

CDR3 DNA: TGTGCCAGCTCACGTATCGGACAGTCCTACGAGCAGTACTTC
CDR3 protein: CASSRIGQSYEQYF
D gene: .
clone size: .
J gene: TRBJ2-7
V gene: TRBV18

CDR3 DNA: TGTGCCAGCAGCCAAGTTACGGACAGGGGGTCTTCCGCCTACGAGCAGTACTTC
CDR3 protein: CASSQVTDRGSSAYEQYF
D gene: TRBD1
clone size: .
J gene: TRBJ2-7
V gene: TRBV3-1/TRBV3-2

CDR3 DNA: TGTGCCAGCAGTAGGGACAGGGTAGGCGAGCAGTACTTC
CDR3 protein: CASSRDRVGEQYF
D gene: TRBD1
clone size: .
J gene: TRBJ2-7
V gene: TRBV27

CDR3 DNA: TGTGCCAGCGGAGAGGATTCACCCCTCCACTTT
CDR3 protein: CASGEDSPLHF
D gene: .
clone size: .
J gene: TRBJ1-6
V gene: TRBV6-5

CDR3 DNA: TGTGCCAGCTCACCGCGACTAGCGGGAGGGGTAGAGACCCAGTACTTC
CDR3 protein: CASSPRLAGGVETQYF
D gene: TRBD2
clone size: once
J gene: TRBJ2-5
V gene: TRBV18